This T cell receptor beta chain was identified during a study of breast tumors, draining lymph nodes, adjacent tissues listed by TCRdb under 2016. Study-wide context: The study compared TCR beta repertoires across tumor, adjacent nontumor tissue and axillary lymph nodes from breast cancer patients. In human breast cancer, the study set out to assess how tumor, surrounding tissue and draining lymph node repertoires relate to one another and whether T cells might be exchanged between them. Study-level results and caveats: The similarity between tumor and nontumor tissue repertoires was significantly greater in luminal-like breast cancer than in basal-like breast cancer. The study presented the conclusion that tumor T cells originate in lymph nodes as consistent with a hypothesis, not as something directly demonstrated. The data were considered consistent with most tumor T cells being derived from the lymph node and subsequently expanding within tumor tissue. Tumor T-cell repertoires showed less diversity than lymph node repertoires and more diversity than nontumor tissue repertoires, and tumor T-cell repertoires showed preferential V and J gene usage.

On this clonotype itself: Its antigen remains undetermined. Nothing much larger sits one base from this clone, and base qualities are not available.

The sequencing machine was an Illumina HiSeq 2000. Multiplex PCR amplification was used to generate the TCR beta chain libraries. High-throughput sequencing was used to analyze the amplified TCR beta chain products. TCRdb cleaned the public reads at Q25 with fastp, built clones with MiXCR and kept in-frame beta chains. CDR3 protein duplicates are merged, each entry listing the most common genes and DNA. Counted in this sample were tens of thousands of distinct CDR3 sequences; under 80% of them appeared once. Jointly, the top ten make up more than 15% of the sample. The CDR3 spans 12 residues, from the cysteine through the phenylalanine. CDR3 DNA only is kept here, 36 bases in frame from base 1. According to the germline V gene (reference sequence), CDR1 reads DFQATT and CDR2 reads SNEGSKA. Between the V and J ends, shortened by 8 bases and 0 bases respectively, the junction contains 10 bases.

The receptor was isolated from a female donor with breast cancer. Some clones in this sample may be carry-over from other donors' samples. The rearrangement combines TRBV20-1 with TRBJ1-2; the D gene cannot be named for sure. The material sequenced was breast tumor tissue. The DNA is as follows: TGCAGTTGGACGAACCCTAACTATGGCTACACCTTC. Translated, this is CSWTNPNYGYTF.